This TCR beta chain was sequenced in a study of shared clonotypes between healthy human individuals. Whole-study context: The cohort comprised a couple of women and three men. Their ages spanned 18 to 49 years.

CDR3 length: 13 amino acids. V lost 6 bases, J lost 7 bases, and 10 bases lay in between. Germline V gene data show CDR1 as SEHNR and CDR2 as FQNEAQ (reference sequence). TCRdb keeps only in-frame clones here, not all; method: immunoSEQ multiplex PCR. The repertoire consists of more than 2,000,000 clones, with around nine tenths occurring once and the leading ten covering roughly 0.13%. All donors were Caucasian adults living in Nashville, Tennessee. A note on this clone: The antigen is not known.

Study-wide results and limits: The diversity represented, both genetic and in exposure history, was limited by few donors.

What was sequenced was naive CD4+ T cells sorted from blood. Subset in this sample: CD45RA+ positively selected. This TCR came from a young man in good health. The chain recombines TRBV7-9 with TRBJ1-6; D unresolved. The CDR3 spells CASRRSYNSPLHF. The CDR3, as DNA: TGTGCCAGCAGGCGGAGTTACAATTCACCCCTCCACTTT.